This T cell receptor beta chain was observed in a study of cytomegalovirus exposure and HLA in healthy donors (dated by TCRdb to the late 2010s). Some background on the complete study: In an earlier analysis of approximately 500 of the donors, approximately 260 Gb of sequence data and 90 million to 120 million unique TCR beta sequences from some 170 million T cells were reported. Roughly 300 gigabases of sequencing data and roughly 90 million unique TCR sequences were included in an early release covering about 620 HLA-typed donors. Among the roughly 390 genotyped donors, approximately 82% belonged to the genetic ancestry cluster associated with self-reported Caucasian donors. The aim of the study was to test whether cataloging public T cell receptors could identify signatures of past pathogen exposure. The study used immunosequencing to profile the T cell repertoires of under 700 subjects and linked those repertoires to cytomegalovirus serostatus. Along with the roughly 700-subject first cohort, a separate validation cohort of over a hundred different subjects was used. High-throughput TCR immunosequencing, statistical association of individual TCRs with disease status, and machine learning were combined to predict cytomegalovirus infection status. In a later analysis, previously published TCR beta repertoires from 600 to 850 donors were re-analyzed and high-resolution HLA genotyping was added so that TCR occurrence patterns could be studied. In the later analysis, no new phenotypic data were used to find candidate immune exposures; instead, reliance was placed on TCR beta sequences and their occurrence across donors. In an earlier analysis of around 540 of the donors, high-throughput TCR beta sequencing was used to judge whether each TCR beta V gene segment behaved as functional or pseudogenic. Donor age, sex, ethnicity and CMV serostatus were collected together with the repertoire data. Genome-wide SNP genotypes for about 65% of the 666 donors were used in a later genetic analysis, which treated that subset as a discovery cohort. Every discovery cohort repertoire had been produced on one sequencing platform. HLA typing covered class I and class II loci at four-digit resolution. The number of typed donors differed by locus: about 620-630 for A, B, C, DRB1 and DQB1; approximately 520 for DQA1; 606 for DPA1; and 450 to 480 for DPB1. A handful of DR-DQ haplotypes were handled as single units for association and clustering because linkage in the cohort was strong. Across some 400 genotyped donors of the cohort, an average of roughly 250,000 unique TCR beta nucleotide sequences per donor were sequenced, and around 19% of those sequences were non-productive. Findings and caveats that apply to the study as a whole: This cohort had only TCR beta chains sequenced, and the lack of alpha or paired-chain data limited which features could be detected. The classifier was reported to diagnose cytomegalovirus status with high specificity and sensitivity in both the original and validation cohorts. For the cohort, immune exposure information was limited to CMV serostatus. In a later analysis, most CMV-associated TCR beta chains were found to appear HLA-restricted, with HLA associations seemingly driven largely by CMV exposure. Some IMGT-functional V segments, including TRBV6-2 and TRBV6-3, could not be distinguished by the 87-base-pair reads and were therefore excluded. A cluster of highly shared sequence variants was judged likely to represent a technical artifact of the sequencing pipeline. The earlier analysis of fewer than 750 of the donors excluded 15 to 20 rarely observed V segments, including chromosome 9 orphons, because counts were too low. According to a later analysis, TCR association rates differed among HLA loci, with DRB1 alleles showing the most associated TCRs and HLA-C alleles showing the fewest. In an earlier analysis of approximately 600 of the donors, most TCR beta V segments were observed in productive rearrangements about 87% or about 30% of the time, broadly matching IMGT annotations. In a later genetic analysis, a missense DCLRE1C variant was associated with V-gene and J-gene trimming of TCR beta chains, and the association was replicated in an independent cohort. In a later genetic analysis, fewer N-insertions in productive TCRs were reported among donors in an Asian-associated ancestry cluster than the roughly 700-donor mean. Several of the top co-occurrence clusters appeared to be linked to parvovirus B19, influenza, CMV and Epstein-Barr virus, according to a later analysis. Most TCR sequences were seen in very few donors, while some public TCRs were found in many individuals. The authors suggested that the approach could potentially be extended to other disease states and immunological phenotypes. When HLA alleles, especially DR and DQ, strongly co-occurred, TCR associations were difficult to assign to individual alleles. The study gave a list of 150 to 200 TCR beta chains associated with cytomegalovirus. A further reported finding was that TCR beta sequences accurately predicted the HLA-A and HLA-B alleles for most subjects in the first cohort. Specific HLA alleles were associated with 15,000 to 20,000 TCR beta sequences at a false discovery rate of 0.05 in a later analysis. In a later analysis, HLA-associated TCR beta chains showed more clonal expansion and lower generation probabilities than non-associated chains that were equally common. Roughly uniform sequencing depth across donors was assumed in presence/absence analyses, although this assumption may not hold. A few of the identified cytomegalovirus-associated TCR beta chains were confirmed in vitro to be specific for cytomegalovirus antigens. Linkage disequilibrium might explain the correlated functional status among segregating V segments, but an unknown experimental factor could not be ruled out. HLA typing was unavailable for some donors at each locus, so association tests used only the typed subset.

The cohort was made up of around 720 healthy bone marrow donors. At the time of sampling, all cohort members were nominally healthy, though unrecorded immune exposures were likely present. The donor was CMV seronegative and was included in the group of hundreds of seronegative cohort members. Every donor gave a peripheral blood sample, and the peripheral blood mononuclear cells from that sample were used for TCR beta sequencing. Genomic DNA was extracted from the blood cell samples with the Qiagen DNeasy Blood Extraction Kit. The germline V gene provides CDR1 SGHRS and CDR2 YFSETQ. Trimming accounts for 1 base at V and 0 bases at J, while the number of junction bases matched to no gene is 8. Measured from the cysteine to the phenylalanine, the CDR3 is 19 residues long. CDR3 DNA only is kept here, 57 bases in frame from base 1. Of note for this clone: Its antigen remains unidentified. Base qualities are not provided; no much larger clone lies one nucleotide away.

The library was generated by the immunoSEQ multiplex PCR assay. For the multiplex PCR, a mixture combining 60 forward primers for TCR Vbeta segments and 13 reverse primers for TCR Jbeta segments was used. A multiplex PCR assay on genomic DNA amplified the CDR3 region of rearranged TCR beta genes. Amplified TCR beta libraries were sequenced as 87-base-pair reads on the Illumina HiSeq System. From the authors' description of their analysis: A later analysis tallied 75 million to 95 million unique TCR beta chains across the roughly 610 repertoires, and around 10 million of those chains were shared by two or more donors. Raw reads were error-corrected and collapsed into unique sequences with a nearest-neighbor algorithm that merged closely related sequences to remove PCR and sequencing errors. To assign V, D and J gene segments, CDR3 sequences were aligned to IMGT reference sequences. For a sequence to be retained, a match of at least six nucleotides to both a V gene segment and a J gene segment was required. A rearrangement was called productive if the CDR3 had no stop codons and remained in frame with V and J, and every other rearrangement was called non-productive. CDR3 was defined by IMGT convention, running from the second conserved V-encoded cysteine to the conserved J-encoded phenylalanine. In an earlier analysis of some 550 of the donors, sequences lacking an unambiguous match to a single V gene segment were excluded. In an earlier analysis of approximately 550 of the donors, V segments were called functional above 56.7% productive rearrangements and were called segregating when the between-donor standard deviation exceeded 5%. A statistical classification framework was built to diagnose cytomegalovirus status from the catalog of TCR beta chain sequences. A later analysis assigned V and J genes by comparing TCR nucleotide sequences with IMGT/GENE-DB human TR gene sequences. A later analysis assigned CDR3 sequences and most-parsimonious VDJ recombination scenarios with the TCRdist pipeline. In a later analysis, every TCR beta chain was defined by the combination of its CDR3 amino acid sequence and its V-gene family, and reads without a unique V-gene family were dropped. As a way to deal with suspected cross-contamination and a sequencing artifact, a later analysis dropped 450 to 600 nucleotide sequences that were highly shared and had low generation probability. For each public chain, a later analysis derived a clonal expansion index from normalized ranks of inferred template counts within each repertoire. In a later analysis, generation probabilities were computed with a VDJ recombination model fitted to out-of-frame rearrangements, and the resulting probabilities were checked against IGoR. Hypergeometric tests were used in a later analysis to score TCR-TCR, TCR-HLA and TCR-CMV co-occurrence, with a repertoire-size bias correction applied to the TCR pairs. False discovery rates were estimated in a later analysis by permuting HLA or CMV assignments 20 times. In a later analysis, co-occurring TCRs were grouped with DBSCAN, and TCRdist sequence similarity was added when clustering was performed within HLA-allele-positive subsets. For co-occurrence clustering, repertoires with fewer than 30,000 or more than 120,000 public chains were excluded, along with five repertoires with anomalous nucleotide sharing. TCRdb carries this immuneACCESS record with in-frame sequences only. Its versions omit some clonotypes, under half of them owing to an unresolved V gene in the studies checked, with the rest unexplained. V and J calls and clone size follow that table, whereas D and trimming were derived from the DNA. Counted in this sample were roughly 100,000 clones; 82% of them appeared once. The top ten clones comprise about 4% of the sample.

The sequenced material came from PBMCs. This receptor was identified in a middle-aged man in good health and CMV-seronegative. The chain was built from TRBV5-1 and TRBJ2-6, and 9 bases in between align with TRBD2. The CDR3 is CASSLITSGLHSGANVLTF. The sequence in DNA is TGCGCCAGCAGCTTGATTACTAGCGGGCTCCACTCTGGGGCCAACGTCCTGACTTTC.